The clone carrying this TCR beta chain showed up many times. Indicated time point: newly diagnosed GD, antithyroid drugs for less than 3 months. RNA from PBMCs was the source of the TCR library. This specimen belongs to a study of regulatory T cells in long-lasting Graves disease. Across the study: Antithyroid drug exposure in newly diagnosed Graves' patients had lasted under 3 months.

Construction of TCR beta libraries relied on iRepertoire HTBI primers and on Arm-PCR targeting CDR3 regions. TCRdb passed the multiplex PCR reads through MiXCR, listing each CDR3 protein once. The data hold approximately 350,000 distinct CDR3 sequences, with 12% observed a single time. The V and J ends lost 4 bases and 1 base respectively, with 8 bases between them. The CDR3 consists of 13 residues. From germline, CDR1 is DFQATT and CDR2 SNEGSKA (reference sequence). The same sample was also studied in work on T cells in Graves' hyperthyroidism and ophthalmopathy.

V gene TRBV20-1 combines with J gene TRBJ1-5; D not resolved. The sample in question was peripheral blood mononuclear cells (PBMCs), obtained at new diagnosis, from a patient treated with antithyroid drugs. This clonotype was sampled from a young woman with Graves disease. DNA for the CDR3: TGCAGTGCTAAGTTTACCAGCAATCAGCCCCAGCATTTT. Its translation: CSAKFTSNQPQHF.